The rows below give T cell receptor beta chains drawn from one sample of a study of human T cells and chemical hapten exposure. Using its own MiXCR run on the RACE reads, TCRdb lists one record per CDR3 protein. The table has around 120,000 distinct CDR3 sequences, roughly 12% seen once. Here the sequenced sample was whole blood, taken in connection with sensitization to the hapten diphenylcyclopropenone (DPC). The receptors were gathered from a young woman with alopecia areata. Some clones in this sample may be carry-over from other donors' samples. CDR3s include the opening cysteine and the closing phenylalanine or tryptophan. The order of the fields is D gene, clone size, J gene, V gene, CDR3 DNA, CDR3 protein. D genes are given only for firm matches. The size field is filled for only some rows; it gives once, few, many or a size class.

d_call: -; clone_size: -; j_call: TRBJ2-7; v_call: TRBV14; cdr3_nt: TGTGCCAGCAGCCAATATTATGGGTACGAGCAGTACTTC; cdr3_aa: CASSQYYGYEQYF
d_call: TRBD1; clone_size: -; j_call: TRBJ2-5; v_call: TRBV7-9; cdr3_nt: TGTGCCAGCAGCGCCCCGGGACAGAAAGAGACCCAGTACTTC; cdr3_aa: CASSAPGQKETQYF
d_call: -; clone_size: many; j_call: TRBJ1-2; v_call: TRBV29-1; cdr3_nt: TGCAGCGTTGAAGATCCGGGGTCTGGCAACTATGGCTACACCTTC; cdr3_aa: CSVEDPGSGNYGYTF
d_call: -; clone_size: -; j_call: TRBJ1-4; v_call: TRBV20-1; cdr3_nt: TGCAGTGCAACAGCCGATGAAAAACTGTTTTTT; cdr3_aa: CSATADEKLFF
d_call: -; clone_size: many; j_call: TRBJ1-2; v_call: TRBV12-3/TRBV12-4; cdr3_nt: TGTGCCAGCAGTTTCCCCGGACAGAGAGGCTACACCTTC; cdr3_aa: CASSFPGQRGYTF
d_call: -; clone_size: few; j_call: TRBJ2-1; v_call: TRBV20-1; cdr3_nt: TGCAGTGCTAGGGGAACTGCCGGACTCCATTCTCTTTACAATGAGCAGTTCTTC; cdr3_aa: CSARGTAGLHSLYNEQFF
d_call: TRBD2; clone_size: few; j_call: TRBJ2-2; v_call: TRBV20-1; cdr3_nt: TGCAGTGCTAGAGATCCCGGGACTAGCGAGGCCGGGGAGCTGTTTTTT; cdr3_aa: CSARDPGTSEAGELFF
d_call: -; clone_size: few; j_call: TRBJ2-5; v_call: TRBV7-9; cdr3_nt: TGTGCCAGCAGCCCAGAGGTACGAGAGACCCAGTACTTC; cdr3_aa: CASSPEVRETQYF
d_call: -; clone_size: few; j_call: TRBJ2-1; v_call: TRBV4-1; cdr3_nt: TGCGCCAGCAGCCAAGAGGGTTGGAAAGCCTACTCCTACAATGAGCAGTTCTTC; cdr3_aa: CASSQEGWKAYSYNEQFF
d_call: TRBD1; clone_size: -; j_call: TRBJ2-7; v_call: TRBV29-1; cdr3_nt: TGCAGCGTAGAGGGACAGGGGATCTACGAGCAGTACTTC; cdr3_aa: CSVEGQGIYEQYF
d_call: TRBD1; clone_size: few; j_call: TRBJ1-1; v_call: TRBV7-9; cdr3_nt: TGTGCCAGCAGCTTAGCCGCCGGGACAGTCAACACTGAAGCTTTCTTT; cdr3_aa: CASSLAAGTVNTEAFF
d_call: -; clone_size: -; j_call: TRBJ1-6; v_call: TRBV29-1; cdr3_nt: TGCAGCGTTGGAACCGACAGCTACGGTTCACCCCTCCACTTT; cdr3_aa: CSVGTDSYGSPLHF
d_call: -; clone_size: -; j_call: TRBJ2-5; v_call: TRBV7-9; cdr3_nt: TGTGCCAGCAGCCCGACAGGAGAGACCCAGTACTTC; cdr3_aa: CASSPTGETQYF
d_call: TRBD1; clone_size: few; j_call: TRBJ1-2; v_call: TRBV29-1; cdr3_nt: TGCAGCGTAAGCCTGGGGGGACAGGACTATGGCTACACCTTC; cdr3_aa: CSVSLGGQDYGYTF
d_call: TRBD1; clone_size: few; j_call: TRBJ2-7; v_call: TRBV5-1; cdr3_nt: TGCGCCAGCAGCTTCAGGGATGATCGGACAGGCCACGAGCAGTACTTC; cdr3_aa: CASSFRDDRTGHEQYF
d_call: -; clone_size: few; j_call: TRBJ1-2; v_call: TRBV9; cdr3_nt: TGTGCCAGCAGCGTAGAAGAGGACTATGGCTACACCTTC; cdr3_aa: CASSVEEDYGYTF
d_call: TRBD1; clone_size: few; j_call: TRBJ1-5; v_call: TRBV7-9; cdr3_nt: TGTGCCAGCAGCCCGACAGGGGGAAGCAATCAGCCCCAGCATTTT; cdr3_aa: CASSPTGGSNQPQHF
d_call: -; clone_size: many; j_call: TRBJ2-3; v_call: TRBV18; cdr3_nt: TGTGCCAGCTCACGTACTTTAAAGGATACGCAGTATTTT; cdr3_aa: CASSRTLKDTQYF
d_call: TRBD1; clone_size: many; j_call: TRBJ1-4; v_call: TRBV9; cdr3_nt: TGTGCCAGCAGCGCGGACAGGGTTGAAAAACTGTTTTTT; cdr3_aa: CASSADRVEKLFF
d_call: -; clone_size: few; j_call: TRBJ2-3; v_call: TRBV18; cdr3_nt: TGTGCCAGCTCACCAGTTTGGGGAGATACGCAGTATTTT; cdr3_aa: CASSPVWGDTQYF
d_call: TRBD2; clone_size: -; j_call: TRBJ2-3; v_call: TRBV7-7; cdr3_nt: TGTGCCAGCAGTTCTAGCGGGGGTACAGATACGCAGTATTTT; cdr3_aa: CASSSSGGTDTQYF
d_call: TRBD1; clone_size: few; j_call: TRBJ1-5; v_call: TRBV10-3; cdr3_nt: TGTGCCACGACCCCCGGGACAGGGGAAAATCAGCCCCAGCATTTT; cdr3_aa: CATTPGTGENQPQHF
d_call: -; clone_size: -; j_call: TRBJ1-6; v_call: TRBV6-5; cdr3_nt: TGTGCCAGCAGTTCAAGGGGGGCTTATAATTCACCCCTCCACTTT; cdr3_aa: CASSSRGAYNSPLHF
d_call: -; clone_size: few; j_call: TRBJ1-5; v_call: TRBV7-2; cdr3_nt: TGTGCCAGCAGCTTAGACAGGGTTCAGCCCCAGCATTTT; cdr3_aa: CASSLDRVQPQHF
d_call: -; clone_size: -; j_call: TRBJ2-3; v_call: TRBV29-1; cdr3_nt: TGCAGCGTTTGGACTCCATCTCGCACAGATACGCAGTATTTT; cdr3_aa: CSVWTPSRTDTQYF
d_call: TRBD1; clone_size: -; j_call: TRBJ1-5; v_call: TRBV19; cdr3_nt: TGTGCCACCGTCCAGGAAGAGGGGGCAGATCAGCCCCAGCATTTT; cdr3_aa: CATVQEEGADQPQHF
d_call: TRBD1; clone_size: many; j_call: TRBJ2-7; v_call: TRBV20-1; cdr3_nt: TGCAGTGCCAACACACAGGGGAAAGTTGGCGAGCAGTACTTC; cdr3_aa: CSANTQGKVGEQYF
d_call: -; clone_size: few; j_call: TRBJ1-2; v_call: TRBV20-1; cdr3_nt: TGCAGTGCGCGGCACGTATATGGCTACACCTTC; cdr3_aa: CSARHVYGYTF
d_call: TRBD1; clone_size: -; j_call: TRBJ2-3; v_call: TRBV7-2; cdr3_nt: TGTGCCACCGGACAGGCCACAGATACGCAGTATTTT; cdr3_aa: CATGQATDTQYF
d_call: -; clone_size: -; j_call: TRBJ1-5; v_call: TRBV28; cdr3_nt: TGTGCCAGCATAGAAGGACAGTCCCAGCATTTT; cdr3_aa: CASIEGQSQHF
d_call: TRBD1; clone_size: many; j_call: TRBJ2-4; v_call: TRBV18; cdr3_nt: TGTGCCAGCTCACCTGACAGGGTGAACATTCAGTACTTC; cdr3_aa: CASSPDRVNIQYF
d_call: -; clone_size: -; j_call: TRBJ1-6; v_call: TRBV27; cdr3_nt: TGTGCCAGCAGTTTCGGCGCCCTGGCACCCCTCCACTTT; cdr3_aa: CASSFGALAPLHF
d_call: -; clone_size: -; j_call: TRBJ2-7; v_call: TRBV7-9; cdr3_nt: TGTGCCAGCAGCTTAGTCAGTCCAGACTACGAGCAGTACTTC; cdr3_aa: CASSLVSPDYEQYF
d_call: TRBD1; clone_size: -; j_call: TRBJ1-1; v_call: TRBV3-1; cdr3_nt: TGTGCCAGCAGCTCAGGGGGCGTAAAAACTGAAGCTTTCTTT; cdr3_aa: CASSSGGVKTEAFF
d_call: -; clone_size: -; j_call: TRBJ2-7; v_call: TRBV4-3; cdr3_nt: TGCGCCAGCAGCCAAGAGGCAGCCTCCTACGAGCAGTACTTC; cdr3_aa: CASSQEAASYEQYF
d_call: TRBD1; clone_size: few; j_call: TRBJ2-2; v_call: TRBV12-3/TRBV12-4; cdr3_nt: TGTGCCAGCAGGAGACGACAGGGATCCACCGGGGAGCTGTTTTTT; cdr3_aa: CASRRRQGSTGELFF
d_call: TRBD1; clone_size: many; j_call: TRBJ2-6; v_call: TRBV28; cdr3_nt: TGTGCCAGCAGTTTTCCTCCGGGACAGGGAAACTCTGGGGCCAACGTCCTGACTTTC; cdr3_aa: CASSFPPGQGNSGANVLTF
d_call: -; clone_size: few; j_call: TRBJ1-1; v_call: TRBV5-1; cdr3_nt: TGCGCCAGCAGCTTGAAGGTTCTCAGAGTTACTGAAGCTTTCTTT; cdr3_aa: CASSLKVLRVTEAFF
d_call: -; clone_size: few; j_call: TRBJ2-1; v_call: TRBV10-3; cdr3_nt: TGTGCCATCAGTGAGTCGACCGGCAGGGCCGTGCCCAATGAGCAGTTCTTC; cdr3_aa: CAISESTGRAVPNEQFF
d_call: -; clone_size: few; j_call: TRBJ1-5; v_call: TRBV6-5; cdr3_nt: TGTGCCAGCAGACCCCTCCGGGGTAAGAACAATCAGCCCCAGCATTTT; cdr3_aa: CASRPLRGKNNQPQHF
d_call: -; clone_size: many; j_call: TRBJ1-4; v_call: TRBV5-1; cdr3_nt: TGCGCCAGCAGCCTAGATTACACCAGAAATGAAAAACTGTTTTTT; cdr3_aa: CASSLDYTRNEKLFF
d_call: -; clone_size: -; j_call: TRBJ1-2; v_call: TRBV7-9; cdr3_nt: TGTGCCAGCAGCGATGGACAGTATGGCTACACCTTC; cdr3_aa: CASSDGQYGYTF
d_call: -; clone_size: many; j_call: TRBJ2-1; v_call: TRBV29-1; cdr3_nt: TGCAGCGTAGATACTAGCTCCTACAATGAGCAGTTCTTC; cdr3_aa: CSVDTSSYNEQFF
d_call: -; clone_size: few; j_call: TRBJ2-5; v_call: TRBV7-8; cdr3_nt: TGTGCCAGCAGCTCCCGGACAGTCATCCAAGAGACCCAGTACTTC; cdr3_aa: CASSSRTVIQETQYF
d_call: -; clone_size: -; j_call: TRBJ1-4; v_call: TRBV5-5; cdr3_nt: TGTGCCAGCAGCTCGGTGGCTGTTCGAAATGAAAAACTGTTTTTT; cdr3_aa: CASSSVAVRNEKLFF
d_call: TRBD1; clone_size: -; j_call: TRBJ1-5; v_call: TRBV27; cdr3_nt: TGTGCCAGCAGTTCGGAACAGGGGAGAGGCAATCAGCCCCAGCATTTT; cdr3_aa: CASSSEQGRGNQPQHF
d_call: -; clone_size: -; j_call: TRBJ2-7; v_call: TRBV5-6; cdr3_nt: TGTGCCAGCAGCTCCTACCAGGGGTACGAGCAGTACTTC; cdr3_aa: CASSSYQGYEQYF
d_call: -; clone_size: many; j_call: TRBJ1-1; v_call: TRBV30; cdr3_nt: TGTGCCTGGAGGAGAGGGCAGGGCACTGAAGCTTTCTTT; cdr3_aa: CAWRRGQGTEAFF
d_call: -; clone_size: many; j_call: TRBJ2-4; v_call: TRBV21-1; cdr3_nt: TGTGCCAGCAGCAAAGTAGGCGGGAACATTCAGTACTTC; cdr3_aa: CASSKVGGNIQYF